This T cell receptor beta chain originates from a study of identical twins. This CDR3 spans 13 amino acids. Trimming cost V 2 bases and J 0 bases, with 5 bases left between them. TCRdb re-called the 5' RACE reads through MiXCR, storing one row per CDR3 protein. The data hold hundreds of thousands of distinct CDR3 sequences, with roughly 18% observed a single time. The sample also formed part of further work on T cells expressing NK-cell markers.

The receptor was derived from a woman aged 18-35 years in good health. The rearrangement links TRBV12-3 or TRBV12-4 to TRBJ2-7; D gene ambiguous. Sequenced: PBMCs. The DNA of the CDR3 is TGTGCCAGCAGTTTACACCGCTCCTACGAGCAGTACTTC. Its translation is CASSLHRSYEQYF.